The entry below describes one T cell receptor (beta chain). What it binds is unknown. Between the trimmed V and J ends, which lost 0 bases and 4 bases, there was a span of 12 bases. Germline assignment: CDR1 SGHAT and CDR2 FQNNGV. The CDR3 sequence is 15 residues long. The data originate from a study of cytomegalovirus exposure and HLA in healthy donors. About the study: Assignment to the Caucasian-associated ancestry cluster applied to approximately 80% of the approximately 390 genotyped donors. Broader study findings: Productive status was seen about 87% or about 30% of the time for most TCR beta V segments in an earlier analysis. Later analysis suggested most CMV-associated TCR beta chains were HLA-restricted. In vitro, three CMV-associated chains proved specific for CMV antigens.

This PCR relied on a set of 60 Vbeta primers and 13 Jbeta primers. Profiled with immunoSEQ multiplex PCR; TCRdb holds only in-frame clones, not every one. The sample lists under 250,000 clones; around 73% were seen once. This receptor was taken from a male donor in good health and CMV-seronegative. The chain carries TRBV11-2 and TRBJ1-2, with D possibly matching TRBD1 (5 bases). The material sequenced was PBMCs. The CDR3 sequence: CASSLEGRQGYGYTF. The CDR3 DNA reads as TGTGCCAGCAGCTTAGAGGGGCGGCAGGGCTATGGCTACACCTTC. The complete variable domain, with remaining parts taken from reference TRBV11-2 and TRBJ1-2, reads EAGVAQSPRYKIIEKRQSVAFWCNPISGHATLYWYQQILGQGPKLLIQFQNNGVVDDSQLPKDRFSAERLKGVDSTLKIQPAKLEDSAVYLCASSLEGRQGYGYTFGSGTRLTVV.